This record looks at one T cell receptor beta chain sequence and its context. Its antigen remains unidentified. Trimming shortened V by 5 bases and J by 11 bases, and 15 bases separated the two germline ends. In germline, CDR1 is MNHNY, CDR2 SVGAGI (reference sequence). The CDR3 extends over 13 amino acids. PCR used 60 Vbeta primers and 13 Jbeta primers. Produced via immunoSEQ multiplex PCR; TCRdb's table is partial and in-frame only. The profile shows 60,000 to 70,000 clones, 80% of them singletons. This sample was taken from a study of cytomegalovirus exposure and HLA in healthy donors. Points from the study as a whole: One cluster of highly shared sequence variants probably arose as a sequencing artifact. A later analysis by the authors found several of the most significant clusters apparently linked to common viral pathogens. Rare sequences made up most TCRs, while some public TCRs were found in many donors. The study listed under 200 cytomegalovirus-associated TCR beta chains.

The clonotype comes from a woman in her 30s in good health and CMV-seronegative. The rearrangement joins TRBV6-6 to TRBJ1-4, with D possibly matching TRBD1 (5 bases). The source material was PBMCs. The CDR3 is CASSPRSGGKLFF. For the CDR3, the DNA is TGTGCCAGCAGTCCACGTTCCGGGGGGAAACTGTTTTTT.